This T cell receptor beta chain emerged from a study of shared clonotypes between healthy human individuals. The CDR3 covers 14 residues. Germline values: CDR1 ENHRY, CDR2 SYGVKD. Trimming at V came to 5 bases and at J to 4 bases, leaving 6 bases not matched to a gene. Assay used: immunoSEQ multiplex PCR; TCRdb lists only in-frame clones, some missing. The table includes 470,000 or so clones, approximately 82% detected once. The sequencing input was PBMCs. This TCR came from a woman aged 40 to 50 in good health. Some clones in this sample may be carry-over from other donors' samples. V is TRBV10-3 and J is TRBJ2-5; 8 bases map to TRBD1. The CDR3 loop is CAISPGQGPETQYF. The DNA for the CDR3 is TGTGCCATCAGTCCCGGACAGGGACCAGAGACCCAGTACTTC.